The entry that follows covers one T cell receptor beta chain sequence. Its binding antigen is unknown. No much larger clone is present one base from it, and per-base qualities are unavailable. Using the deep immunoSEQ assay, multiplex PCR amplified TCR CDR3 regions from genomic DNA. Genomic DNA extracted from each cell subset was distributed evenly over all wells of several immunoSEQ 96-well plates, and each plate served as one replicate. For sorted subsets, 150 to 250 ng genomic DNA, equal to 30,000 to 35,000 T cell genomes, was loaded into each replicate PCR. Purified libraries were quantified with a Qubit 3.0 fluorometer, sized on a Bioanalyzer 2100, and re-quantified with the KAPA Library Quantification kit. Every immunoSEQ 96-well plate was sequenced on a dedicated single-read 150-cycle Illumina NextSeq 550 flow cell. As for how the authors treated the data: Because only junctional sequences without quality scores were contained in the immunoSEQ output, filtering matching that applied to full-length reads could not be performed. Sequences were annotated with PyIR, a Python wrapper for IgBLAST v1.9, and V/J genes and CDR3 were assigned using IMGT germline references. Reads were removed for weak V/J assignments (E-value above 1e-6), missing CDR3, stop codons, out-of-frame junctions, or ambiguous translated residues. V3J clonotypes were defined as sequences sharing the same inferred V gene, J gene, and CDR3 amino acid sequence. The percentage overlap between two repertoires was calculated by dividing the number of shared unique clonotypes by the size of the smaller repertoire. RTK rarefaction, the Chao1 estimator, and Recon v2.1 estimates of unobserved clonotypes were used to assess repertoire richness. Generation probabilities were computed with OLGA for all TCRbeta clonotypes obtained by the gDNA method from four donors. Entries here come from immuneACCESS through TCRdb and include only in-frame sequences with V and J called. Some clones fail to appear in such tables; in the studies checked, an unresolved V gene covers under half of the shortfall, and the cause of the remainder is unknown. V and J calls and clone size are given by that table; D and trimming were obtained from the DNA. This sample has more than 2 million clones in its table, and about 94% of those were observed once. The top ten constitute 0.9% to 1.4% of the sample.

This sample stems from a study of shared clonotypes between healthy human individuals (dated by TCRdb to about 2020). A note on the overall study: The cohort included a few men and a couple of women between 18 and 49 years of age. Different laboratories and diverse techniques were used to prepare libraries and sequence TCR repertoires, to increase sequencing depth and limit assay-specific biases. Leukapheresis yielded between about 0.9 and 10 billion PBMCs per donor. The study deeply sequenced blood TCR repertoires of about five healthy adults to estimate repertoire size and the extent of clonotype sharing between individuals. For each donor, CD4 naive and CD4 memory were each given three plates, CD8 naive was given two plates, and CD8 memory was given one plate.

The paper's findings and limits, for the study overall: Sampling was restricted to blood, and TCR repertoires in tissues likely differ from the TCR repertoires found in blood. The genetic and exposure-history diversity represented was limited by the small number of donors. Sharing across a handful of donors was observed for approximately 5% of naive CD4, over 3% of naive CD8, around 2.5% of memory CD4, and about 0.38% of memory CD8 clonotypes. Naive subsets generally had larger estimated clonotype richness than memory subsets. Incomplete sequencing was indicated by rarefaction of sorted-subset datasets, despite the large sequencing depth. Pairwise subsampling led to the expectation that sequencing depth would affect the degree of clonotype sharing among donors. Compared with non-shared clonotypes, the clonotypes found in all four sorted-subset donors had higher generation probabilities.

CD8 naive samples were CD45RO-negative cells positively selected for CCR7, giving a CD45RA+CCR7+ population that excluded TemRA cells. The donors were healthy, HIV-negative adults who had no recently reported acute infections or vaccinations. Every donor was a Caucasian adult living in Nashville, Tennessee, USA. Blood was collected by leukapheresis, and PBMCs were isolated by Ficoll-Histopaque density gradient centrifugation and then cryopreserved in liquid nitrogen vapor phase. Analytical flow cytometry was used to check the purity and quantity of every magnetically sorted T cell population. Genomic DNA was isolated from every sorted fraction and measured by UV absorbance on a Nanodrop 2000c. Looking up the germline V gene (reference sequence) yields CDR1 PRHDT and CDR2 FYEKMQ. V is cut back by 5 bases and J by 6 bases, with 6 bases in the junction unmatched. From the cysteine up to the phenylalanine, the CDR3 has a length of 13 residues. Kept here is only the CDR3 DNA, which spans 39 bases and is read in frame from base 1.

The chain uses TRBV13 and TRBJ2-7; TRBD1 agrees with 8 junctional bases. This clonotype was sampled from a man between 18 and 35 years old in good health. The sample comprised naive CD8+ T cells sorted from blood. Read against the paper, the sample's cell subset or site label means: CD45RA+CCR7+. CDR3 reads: CASSPQGAREQYF. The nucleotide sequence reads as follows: TGTGCCAGCAGCCCCCAGGGGGCTCGCGAGCAGTACTTC.